The 5 T cell receptor beta chains below were found in one sample sequenced in a study of shared clonotypes between healthy human individuals. Clones were read by immunoSEQ multiplex PCR, and TCRdb kept only the in-frame ones, dropping some. Of about 990,000 clones in the sample, approximately 80% were seen once. The sequenced sample consisted of memory CD4+ T cells from PBMCs. Subset here: CD45RA-negative fraction. The source of these receptors is a man aged 18 to 30 in good health. Some clones in this sample may be carry-over from other donors' samples.

This clone was detected only once. This chain links TRBV19 with TRBJ1-2, with D perhaps TRBD1 (6 bases). The CDR3 has 15 amino acids. Trimming cost V 6 bases and J 0 bases, with 14 bases left between them. CDR1 and CDR2 (germline): LNHDA, SQIVND (reference sequence). The CDR3 loop reads CASRVGHSANYGYTF. In nucleotides, the CDR3 is TGTGCCAGTAGGGTGGGACACTCAGCTAACTATGGCTACACCTTC.

This CDR3 is CASSLEGQFYEQYF. For the CDR3, the DNA is TGTGCCAGCAGCTTAGAGGGACAGTTCTACGAGCAGTACTTC. The J gene is TRBJ2-5, the V gene TRBV11-1; 7 bases map to TRBD1. The J call may be incorrect, as the DNA end agrees better with TRBJ2-7. CDR3 size: 14 residues. Per the germline V gene, CDR1 is SGHAT and CDR2 is FQDESV (reference sequence).

This clone was picked up a small number of times. The rearrangement links TRBV28 to TRBJ2-3; no clear D gene. The CDR3 is made up of 14 amino acids. V was clipped by 5 bases and J by 5 bases, with 14 bases between them. CDR1 and CDR2 (germline): MDHEN, SYDVKM. CDR3 region: CASSPRLAQDTQYF. CDR3 coding DNA: TGTGCCAGCAGTCCACGTTTGGCTCAAGATACGCAGTATTTT.

V usage is TRBV5-4 and J usage is TRBJ1-3; weak D call: TRBD1 (6 bases). The V end was cut by 4 bases, the J end by 4 bases, with 18 bases between. This CDR3 has 16 residues. Germline V gene lookup returns CDR1 SGHNT and CDR2 YYREEE (reference sequence). The CDR3 nucleotides are TGTGCCAGCAGCCAGTCACTCGGGACAACCGGAAACACCATATATTTT. This gives the protein CASSQSLGTTGNTIYF.

V usage is TRBV7-9 and J usage is TRBJ2-3; D is possibly TRBD1 (5 bases). From germline, CDR1 is SEHNR and CDR2 FQNEAQ (reference sequence). Trimming took off 5 bases at V and 2 bases at J, with 20 bases between the two ends. This CDR3 is built from 17 residues. As DNA, the CDR3 is TGTGCCAGCAGCCCCCCCATCTGGACACCTCTCACAGATACGCAGTATTTT. The encoded protein is CASSPPIWTPLTDTQYF.